These T cell receptor beta chains were read from a single sample in a study of a mutant IDH1 vaccine in newly diagnosed glioma. The assay was immunoSEQ multiplex PCR, and TCRdb's table has in-frame clones only and misses some. Here the sample spans about 59,000 clones, about 90% being singletons. The sample in question was PBMCs, obtained from a glioma patient treated with radiotherapy, temozolomide or both. All receptors come from a man aged 45-60 years with glioma. CDR3s include the opening cysteine and the closing phenylalanine or tryptophan. Fields, in order: clone size, V gene, D gene, J gene, CDR3 protein, CDR3 DNA. The D gene is left open where the match is weak. The size entry is marked missing in some rows and otherwise reads once, few, many or a size class.

>-|TRBV9|-|TRBJ1-6
CASSAMDSSYNSPLHF
TGTGCCAGCAGCGCAATGGACAGCTCCTATAATTCACCCCTCCACTTT
>-|TRBV9|-|TRBJ1-1
CASSVGAGVDTEAFF
TGTGCCAGCAGCGTAGGGGCAGGGGTCGACACTGAAGCTTTCTTT
>few|TRBV7-9|TRBD1|TRBJ1-6
CASSLHGADREGSPLHF
TGTGCCAGCAGCTTACACGGGGCGGACAGGGAGGGTTCACCCCTCCACTTT
>-|TRBV5-6|-|TRBJ1-1
CASSLAAGREAFF
TGTGCCAGCAGCTTGGCGGCGGGCAGGGAAGCTTTCTTT
>-|TRBV6-1|-|TRBJ1-2
CASSGLAGTHTNYGYTF
TGTGCCAGCAGTGGGTTGGCAGGGACTCATACTAACTATGGCTACACCTTC
>-|TRBV6-5|-|TRBJ2-1
CASSGDLYNEQFF
TGTGCCAGCAGTGGGGATCTTTACAATGAGCAGTTCTTC
>-|TRBV25-1|-|TRBJ1-2
CAIWEGSYGYTF
TGTGCCATCTGGGAGGGGAGCTATGGCTACACCTTC
>-|TRBV7-9|-|TRBJ2-7
CASSPRPTKDEQYF
TGTGCCAGCAGCCCCCGCCCGACTAAAGACGAGCAGTACTTC
>-|TRBV4-2|-|TRBJ2-2
CASSQATPTQAGELFF
TGTGCCAGCAGCCAAGCTACCCCTACCCAGGCCGGGGAGCTGTTTTTT
>-|TRBV10-3|TRBD1|TRBJ1-1
CAISGGTGGFMNTEAFF
TGTGCCATCAGTGGCGGGACAGGGGGCTTCATGAACACTGAAGCTTTCTTT
>-|TRBV5-4|-|TRBJ1-2
CASSLDGRRNPLGYTF
TGTGCCAGCAGCTTGGACGGCAGGAGAAATCCTCTGGGCTACACCTTC
>-|TRBV7-9|-|TRBJ2-5
CASSGPGQTQYF
TGTGCCAGCAGCGGACCGGGGCAGACCCAGTACTTC
>-|TRBV7-6|-|TRBJ2-5
CASSEGGGGERETQYF
TGTGCCAGCAGCGAAGGGGGTGGAGGGGAGCGGGAGACCCAGTACTTC
>-|TRBV19|-|TRBJ2-3
CASTGGWQGFTDTQYF
TGTGCCAGTACCGGGGGCTGGCAGGGGTTTACAGATACGCAGTATTTT
>-|TRBV5-1|TRBD1|TRBJ2-3
CASSLDGTGIDTQYF
TGCGCCAGCAGCTTGGACGGGACAGGGATAGATACGCAGTATTTT
>-|TRBV11-2|-|TRBJ2-5
CASATGRGQGVLETQYF
TGTGCCAGCGCCACCGGGAGGGGTCAGGGGGTCCTAGAGACCCAGTACTTC
>few|TRBV29-1|TRBD2|TRBJ2-5
CSVERGAGTQYF
TGCAGCGTTGAGCGGGGGGCTGGGACCCAGTACTTC
>-|TRBV7-9|TRBD1|TRBJ2-1
CASSLSIGGSEQFF
TGTGCCAGCAGCCTTAGTATAGGGGGCAGTGAGCAGTTCTTC
>-|TRBV5-6|-|TRBJ1-2
CASSPGSYGYTF
TGTGCCAGCAGCCCCGGAAGCTATGGCTACACCTTC
>-|TRBV19|-|TRBJ2-2
CASSIEGGYTGELFF
TGTGCCAGTAGTATTGAGGGGGGCTACACCGGGGAGCTGTTTTTT
>once|TRBV29-1|TRBD1|TRBJ1-1
CSVSGGTGLEAFF
TGCAGCGTCTCTGGGGGGACAGGGCTTGAGGCTTTCTTT
>-|TRBV5-5|TRBD1|TRBJ1-4
CASSSTGQGSEKLFF
TGTGCCAGCAGCTCGACTGGACAGGGGAGTGAAAAACTGTTTTTT
>-|TRBV6-6|TRBD1|TRBJ2-3
CASRTEPGQGADTQYF
TGTGCCAGCAGAACAGAACCGGGACAGGGCGCAGATACGCAGTATTTT
>-|TRBV13|-|TRBJ2-1
CASSPYRKLYNEQFF
TGTGCCAGCAGCCCTTACAGGAAATTGTACAATGAGCAGTTCTTC
>-|TRBV30|TRBD1|TRBJ1-1
CAWSVGTARVGAFF
TGTGCCTGGAGTGTTGGGACAGCGAGGGTGGGAGCTTTCTTT
>-|TRBV7-2|-|TRBJ1-2
CASSRFQDNYGYTF
TGTGCCAGCAGCCGTTTTCAGGATAACTATGGCTACACCTTC
>-|TRBV6-5|-|TRBJ2-5
CASSYRGQIAQETQYF
TGTGCCAGCAGTTACCGTGGACAGATCGCCCAAGAGACCCAGTACTTC
>-|TRBV4-1|-|TRBJ1-2
CASSPKSGRGEVGGYTF
TGCGCCAGTTCCCCAAAGTCGGGCCGGGGGGAGGTAGGAGGCTACACCTTC
>-|TRBV2|-|TRBJ1-5
CASSEVFEGDQPQHF
TGTGCCAGCAGTGAAGTCTTTGAGGGAGATCAGCCCCAGCATTTT
>-|TRBV5-1|TRBD2|TRBJ2-3
CASSLSGGRTDTQYF
TGCGCCAGCAGCTTAAGCGGGGGGCGCACAGATACGCAGTATTTT
>-|TRBV9|TRBD2|TRBJ2-1
CASSPTGGYNEQFF
TGTGCCAGCAGCCCTACGGGAGGCTACAATGAGCAGTTCTTC
>-|TRBV4-1|TRBD2|TRBJ2-2
CASSQVGASGGATGELFF
TGCGCCAGCAGCCAAGTGGGGGCAAGCGGGGGGGCCACCGGGGAGCTGTTTTTT
>-|TRBV12-5|-|TRBJ1-1
CASGLGRNTEAFF
TGTGCTAGTGGCCTTGGGAGGAACACTGAAGCTTTCTTT
>-|TRBV5-6|TRBD1|TRBJ1-2
CASSSRQGREIYGYTF
TGTGCCAGCAGCTCCCGACAGGGGCGGGAGATCTATGGCTACACCTTC
>-|TRBV5-1|TRBD1|TRBJ2-5
CASSLGGQPETQYF
TGCGCCAGCAGCTTGGGGGGACAGCCAGAGACCCAGTACTTC
>-|TRBV30|TRBD2|TRBJ2-3
CAWSHGTTAQYF
TGTGCCTGGAGCCACGGGACTACAGCGCAGTATTTT
>once|TRBV7-7|-|TRBJ2-5
CASSLVSQETQYF
TGTGCTAGCAGCTTAGTTTCGCAGGAGACCCAGTACTTC
>once|TRBV7-9|-|TRBJ1-2
CASSLSPGGFEGYTF
TGTGCCAGCAGCTTATCCCCGGGTGGTTTCGAGGGCTACACCTTC
>once|TRBV5-1|TRBD2|TRBJ2-3
CASRLAGIDTQYF
TGCGCCAGCCGACTAGCGGGGATCGATACGCAGTATTTT
>-|TRBV6-5|TRBD1|TRBJ1-2
CASSYDRAPYGYTF
TGTGCCAGCAGTTACGACAGGGCTCCCTATGGCTACACCTTC
>once|TRBV9|TRBD1|TRBJ2-7
CASSVGQGGYEQYF
TGTGCCAGCAGCGTGGGACAGGGAGGCTACGAGCAGTACTTC
>-|TRBV25-1|TRBD1|TRBJ1-1
CASSGQGNTEAFF
TGTGCCAGCAGTGGACAGGGGAACACTGAAGCTTTCTTT
>-|TRBV9|-|TRBJ1-2
CASEGRQNYGYTF
TGTGCCAGCGAGGGGAGGCAAAACTATGGCTACACCTTC
>-|TRBV28|-|TRBJ2-7
CASSLFPETQLVF
TGTGCCAGCAGTTTATTTCCCGAGACTCAGTTAGTCTTC
>once|TRBV2|-|TRBJ2-5
CASSEQQNQETQYF
TGTGCCAGCAGTGAACAGCAGAATCAAGAGACCCAGTACTTC
>-|TRBV15|-|TRBJ1-5
CATSNQGYNQPQHF
TGTGCCACCAGCAATCAGGGCTACAATCAGCCCCAGCATTTT